What follows is one TCR beta chain and its context. Its target is not known. Samples each yielded at least 5.5 micrograms of total RNA. The data derive from a study of blood T cells in healthy people across ages. For the study at large: Per every two T cells, about one barcoded beta molecule was captured by template switching.

The germline V and J ends were trimmed by 2 bases and 4 bases, with 11 bases remaining between them. The length of the CDR3 is 14 residues. From germline, CDR1 is SEHNR and CDR2 FQNEAQ (reference sequence). A J-beta primer mix and a sample-barcoded 5' primer were used in a second PCR of roughly 6 to 12 cycles. One entry per CDR3 protein, called by TCRdb with MiXCR from the 5' RACE reads. The sample carries around 800,000 distinct CDR3 sequences, around a quarter recorded once. Study-level points and caveats: Per million T cells, the diversity of TCR beta decreased roughly linearly as age advanced. One million T cells yielded diversity estimates that were considered underestimates.

These data were likewise used in another study, on T cells of mothers and their children.

The sequence derives from a boy younger than 18 in good health. Sequences were obtained from blood. This chain connects TRBV7-9 to TRBJ2-5; TRBD2 might be the D (6 bases). This CDR3 reads CASSLRGARETQYF. The CDR3 DNA follows: TGTGCCAGCAGCTTACGCGGGGCGAGAGAGACCCAGTACTTC.